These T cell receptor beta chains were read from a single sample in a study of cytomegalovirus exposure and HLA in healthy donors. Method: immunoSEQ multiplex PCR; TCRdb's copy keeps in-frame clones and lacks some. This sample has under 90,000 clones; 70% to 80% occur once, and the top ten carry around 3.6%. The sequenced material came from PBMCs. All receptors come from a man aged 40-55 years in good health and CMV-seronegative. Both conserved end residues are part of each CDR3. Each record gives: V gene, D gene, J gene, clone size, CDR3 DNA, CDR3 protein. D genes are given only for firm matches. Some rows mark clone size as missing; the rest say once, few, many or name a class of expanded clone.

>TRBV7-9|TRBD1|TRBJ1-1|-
TGTGCCAGCAGCTTCGGACAGGGGCCTGAAGCTTTCTTT
CASSFGQGPEAFF
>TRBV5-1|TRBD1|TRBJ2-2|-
TGCGCCAGCAGACCCCGGACAGGGAGGACCGGGGAGCTGTTTTTT
CASRPRTGRTGELFF
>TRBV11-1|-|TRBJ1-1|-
TGTGCCAGCAGCTTAGTAAGGGGTGGTGCTGAAGCTTTCTTT
CASSLVRGGAEAFF
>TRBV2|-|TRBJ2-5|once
TGTGCCAGCAGTCGGGACACCCAAGAGACCCAGTACTTC
CASSRDTQETQYF
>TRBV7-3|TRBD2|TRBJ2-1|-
TGTGCCAGCAGCTCCGGGACGGGGGGGCGGATTGAGCAGTTCTTC
CASSSGTGGRIEQFF
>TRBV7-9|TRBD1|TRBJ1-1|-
TGTGCCAGCAGCATAGACAGGGGGCGAGATGCTTTCTTT
CASSIDRGRDAFF
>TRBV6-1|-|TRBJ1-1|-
TGTGCCAGCAGTGGGCTAAGGGGCACTGAAGCTTTCTTT
CASSGLRGTEAFF
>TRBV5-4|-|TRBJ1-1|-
TGTGCCAGCAGCTTCGAGGTAGGTCTGAGCACTGAAGCTTTCTTT
CASSFEVGLSTEAFF
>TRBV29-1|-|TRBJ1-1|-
TGCAGCGTTGAAGGAATGACAGCCTTGAACACTGAAGCTTTCTTT
CSVEGMTALNTEAFF
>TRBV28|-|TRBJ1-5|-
TGTGCCAGCAGTTTACTAGGCCAACCCAATCAGCCCCAGCATTTT
CASSLLGQPNQPQHF
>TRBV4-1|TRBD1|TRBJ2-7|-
TGCGCCAGCAGCCAAGTGGACAGGGGTGACTACGAGCAGTACTTC
CASSQVDRGDYEQYF
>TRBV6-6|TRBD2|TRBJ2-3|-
TGTGCCAGCCGGGGGGATAGCACAGATACGCAGTATTTT
CASRGDSTDTQYF
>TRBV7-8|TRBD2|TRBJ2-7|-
TGTGCCAGCAGCGTAACTAGCGCACCTTACGAGCAGTACTTC
CASSVTSAPYEQYF
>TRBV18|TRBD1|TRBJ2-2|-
TGTGCCAGCTCACCAAGGACAGGGTCGAGCACCGGGGAGCTGTTTTTT
CASSPRTGSSTGELFF
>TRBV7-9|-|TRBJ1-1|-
TGTGCCAGCAGCTTTACGGGGGGCGGGGGGACTGAAGCTTTCTTT
CASSFTGGGGTEAFF
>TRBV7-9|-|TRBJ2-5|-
TGTGCCAGCAGCACTACCGGGACTTGGGAGACCCAGTACTTC
CASSTTGTWETQYF
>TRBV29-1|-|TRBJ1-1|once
TGCAGCGTTCAAGAGCAGGGGAGCACTGAAGCTTTCTTT
CSVQEQGSTEAFF
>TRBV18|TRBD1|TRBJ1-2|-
TGTGCCAGCTCATTAGGACAGGGCCCCTATGGCTACACCTTC
CASSLGQGPYGYTF
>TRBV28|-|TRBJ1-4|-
TGTGCCAGCCGCGGCCCCCCCAGTGATGGTGAAAAACTGTTTTTT
CASRGPPSDGEKLFF
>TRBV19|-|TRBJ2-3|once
TGTGCCAGTAGTCCGACTCATTCTAGCACAGATACGCAGTATTTT
CASSPTHSSTDTQYF
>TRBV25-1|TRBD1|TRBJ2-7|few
TGTGCCAGTAGGGGACAGTGGGATGACGAGCAGTACTTC
CASRGQWDDEQYF
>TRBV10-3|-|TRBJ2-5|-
TGTGCCATCCGACTCGAGGTGGGAGAGACCCAGTACTTC
CAIRLEVGETQYF
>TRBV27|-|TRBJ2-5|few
TGTGCCAGCAGTTTATATTCGCGGAGCTACCCCGGGGGGACCCAGTACTTC
CASSLYSRSYPGGTQYF
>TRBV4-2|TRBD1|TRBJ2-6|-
TGTGCCAGCAGCCAAGCGGTACAGGGGATTGTCTCTGGGGCCAACGTCCTGACTTTC
CASSQAVQGIVSGANVLTF
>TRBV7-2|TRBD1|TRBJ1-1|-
TGTGCCAGCAGCCATTATCGGACAGGGGCTGAAGCTTTCTTT
CASSHYRTGAEAFF
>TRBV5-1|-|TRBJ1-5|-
TGCGCCAGCAGCTTGAACGGGGAGAGCATTCAGCCCCAGCATTTT
CASSLNGESIQPQHF
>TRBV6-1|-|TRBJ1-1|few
TGTGCCAGCAGGAATGACACGCGGAACACTGAAGCTTTCTTT
CASRNDTRNTEAFF
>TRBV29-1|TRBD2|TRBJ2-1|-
TGCAGCGTTGAAGGGGCGGGGGTTACCTCGTACAATGAGCAGTTCTTC
CSVEGAGVTSYNEQFF
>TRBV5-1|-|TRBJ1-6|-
TGCGCCAGCAGCTTGGGCCAGGAAAATTCACCCCTCCACTTT
CASSLGQENSPLHF
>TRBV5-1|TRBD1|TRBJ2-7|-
TGCGCCAGCAGCCCGGGCGGGACAGGGGTATACGAGCAGTACTTC
CASSPGGTGVYEQYF
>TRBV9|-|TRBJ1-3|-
TGTGCCAGCACCTCCAGGCCTTCTGGAAACACCATATATTTT
CASTSRPSGNTIYF
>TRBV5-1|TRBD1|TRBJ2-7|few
TGCGCCAGCAGCTCGGGACAGGTTTCCTACGAGCAGTACTTC
CASSSGQVSYEQYF
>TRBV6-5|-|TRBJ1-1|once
TGTGCCAGCAGTTACCCTCAGGCTCGGTCTGAAGCTTTCTTT
CASSYPQARSEAFF
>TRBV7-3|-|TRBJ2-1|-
TGTGCCAGCAGCTCACAGGGTTGGTACAATGAGCAGTTCTTC
CASSSQGWYNEQFF
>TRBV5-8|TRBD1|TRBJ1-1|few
TGTGCCAGCAGCTTGGTGGGGGCACAGGGGATAGCTGAAGCTTTCTTT
CASSLVGAQGIAEAFF
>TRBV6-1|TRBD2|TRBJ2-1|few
TGTGCCAGCAGTGAATCTACTAGCGGGGGGTATGGTGAGCAGTTCTTC
CASSESTSGGYGEQFF
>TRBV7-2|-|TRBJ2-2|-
TGTGCCAGCAGCTTACGTCCGAACACCGGGGAGCTGTTTTTT
CASSLRPNTGELFF
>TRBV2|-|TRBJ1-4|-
TGTGCCAGCTCTCGACAGTCTGCAACTAATGAAAAACTGTTTTTT
CASSRQSATNEKLFF
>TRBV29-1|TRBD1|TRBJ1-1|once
TGCAGCGTTGGGGAACAGGGGACGAACACTGAAGCTTTCTTT
CSVGEQGTNTEAFF
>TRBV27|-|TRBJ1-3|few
TGTGCCAGCAGTTTTGCAGGGCTGGACTCTGGAAACACCATATATTTT
CASSFAGLDSGNTIYF
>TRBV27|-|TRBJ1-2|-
TGTGCCAGCAGTTTATCAGTTGGGAGTGCTTATGGCTACACCTTC
CASSLSVGSAYGYTF
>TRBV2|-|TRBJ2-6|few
TGTGCCAGCAGTTTTGGGCCCCTGGGGGCCAACGTCCTGACTTTC
CASSFGPLGANVLTF
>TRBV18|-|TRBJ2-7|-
TGTGCCAGCTCACCAGGGCCAGACTCCTACGAGCAGTACTTC
CASSPGPDSYEQYF
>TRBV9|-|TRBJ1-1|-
TGTGCCAGCAGCGCAGCAGGAGGGTGGGACACTGAAGCTTTCTTT
CASSAAGGWDTEAFF
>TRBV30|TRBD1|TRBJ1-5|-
TGTGCCTGGGGACAGGGGGTAAGGCGTCAGCCCCAGCATTTT
CAWGQGVRRQPQHF
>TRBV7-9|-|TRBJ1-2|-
TGTGCCAGCAGCCCGGGCCGGACAGTATCATATGGCTACACCTTC
CASSPGRTVSYGYTF
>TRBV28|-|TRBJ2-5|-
TGTGCCAGCAGTCCCGGTACAGCTCAAGAGACCCAGTACTTC
CASSPGTAQETQYF
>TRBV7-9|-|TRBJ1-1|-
TGTGCCAGCGGGAGGGATTGTGAAGCTTTCTTT
CASGRDCEAFF
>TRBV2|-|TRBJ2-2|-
TGTGCCAGCATTTCCCAGGGAGGTACCGGGGAGCTGTTTTTT
CASISQGGTGELFF
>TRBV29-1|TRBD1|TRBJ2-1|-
TGCAGCGCCAAGGGGACAGGGGCCAATGAGCAGTTCTTC
CSAKGTGANEQFF
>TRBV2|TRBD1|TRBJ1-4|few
TGTGCCAGCAGTGAGCGGGACAGGGTGGTAGTAGGTGAAAAACTGTTTTTT
CASSERDRVVVGEKLFF
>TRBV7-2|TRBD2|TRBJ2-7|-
TGTGCCAGCAGCCCCCAGCGGGGCTACGAGCAGTACTTC
CASSPQRGYEQYF
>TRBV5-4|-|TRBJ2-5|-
TGTGCCAGCAGCTTGGGTCAGGGAATAGGCGAGACCCAGTACTTC
CASSLGQGIGETQYF
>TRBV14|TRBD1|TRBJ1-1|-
TGTGCCAGCAGCCAAGCCTTCAGGGGGTTGAACACTGAAGCTTTCTTT
CASSQAFRGLNTEAFF
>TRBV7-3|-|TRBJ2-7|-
TGTGCCACTCGGGACACCTCCCCCCAGCAGTACTTC
CATRDTSPQQYF
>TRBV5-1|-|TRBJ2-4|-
TGCGCCAGCGCTCCGGGGGGCGTGAGGAACATTCAGTACTTC
CASAPGGVRNIQYF
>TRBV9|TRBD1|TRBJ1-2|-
TGTGCCAGCAGCGCCAGAGGGACAGGCTATGGCTACACCTTC
CASSARGTGYGYTF
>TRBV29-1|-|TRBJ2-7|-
TGCAGCGTTGAAGTGAGGGCGGATAGACCCTACGAGCAGTACTTC
CSVEVRADRPYEQYF
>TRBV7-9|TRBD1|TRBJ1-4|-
TGTGCCAGCAGCGCAACGGGACAGGTATCTAATGAAAAACTGTTTTTT
CASSATGQVSNEKLFF